This TCR beta chain was retrieved from a study of beta chain features in type 1 diabetes. Reverse transcribing all isolated RNA meant expressed TCRB transcripts were sequenced. Repertoires were generated with immunoSEQ multiplex PCR, while TCRdb's copy carries only in-frame clones and drops some. The sample yields 600,000 to 750,000 clones, under 15% seen once. A note on this clone: Its target is not known.

This CDR3 comprises 14 residues. CDR1 is ENHRY, CDR2 SYGVKD, per germline. Trimming pared 7 bases from V and 0 bases from J, leaving 11 bases between. Study-level points and caveats: In every one of the four CD4+ subsets, TCRB CDR3s were moderately but significantly shorter in Type 1 diabetes patients.

Sequencing input: naive CD4+ T cells from blood. The TCR originated in a man aged 25 to 40 with type 1 diabetes. The J gene is TRBJ2-3, the V gene TRBV10-3; either TRBD1 or TRBD2 may supply D (7 bases each). The CDR3 nucleotides read TGTGCCATCACAGGGGGAGGGAGCACAGATACGCAGTATTTT. Translating gives CAITGGGSTDTQYF.